Included here is one T cell receptor (beta chain) sequence, with context. The antigen remains unidentified. Combining a sample-barcoded 5' primer with a J-beta primer mix, a second PCR ran for roughly 7 to 12 cycles. MiXCR, run by TCRdb on the 5' RACE reads, gives a single entry per CDR3 protein. Among hundreds of thousands of distinct CDR3 sequences listed, about 28% were seen once. This sample stems from a study of blood T cells in healthy people across ages. As for the study in general: There was about one barcoded beta molecule captured by template switching per two T cells.

The CDR3 runs to 17 residues. Study conclusions and caveats: Age advanced and TCR beta diversity per million T cells fell, roughly linearly. Diversity estimates from one million T cells were considered underestimates.

The V and J genes are TRBV21-1 and TRBJ1-4; the table gives TRBD1 as D, unverified against the DNA. TRBV21-1 is a pseudogene locus. Sequencing input: blood. This receptor was identified in a woman older than 75 in good health. The CDR3 here is CASNHPGRRGYNEKLFF. The CDR3, as DNA: TGTGCCAGCAACCACCCGGGGAGACGGGGCTATAATGAAAAACTGTTTTTT.